The T cell receptor (beta chain) under discussion was sequenced for a study of technical replicates of blood from a handful of donors. Here immunoSEQ multiplex PCR was the method, and the copy in TCRdb shows in-frame clones only, minus some. The sample includes under 95,000 clones, about 94% seen only once; the top ten take roughly 0.25%. This CDR3 has 12 residues. V shed 0 bases and J shed 9 bases, with 7 bases lying between them. The germline V gene encodes CDR1 SGHRS and CDR2 YFSETQ. This TCR came from a human donor in good health. V is TRBV5-1 and J is TRBJ2-1; D is ambiguous. The sample comprised T cells isolated from PBMCs. The CDR3 loop is CASSLAQVEQFF. CDR3 DNA sequence: TGCGCCAGCAGCTTGGCACAAGTTGAGCAGTTCTTC.